This T cell receptor beta chain was captured in a study of shared clonotypes between healthy human individuals. Study observations and caveats: Compared with memory subsets, naive subsets generally had larger estimated richness. A few donors showed sharing of about 4.6% of naive CD4 clonotypes. Non-shared clonotypes displayed generation probabilities falling below those of clonotypes present in all four donors.

Trimming cost V 7 bases and J 5 bases, with 17 bases left between them. The CDR3 has 15 residues. Germline assignment: CDR1 SEHNR and CDR2 FQNEAQ (reference sequence). Generated by immunoSEQ multiplex PCR, the TCRdb table keeps only in-frame clones and is missing some. The sample includes about 1,500,000 clones, roughly 96% seen only once; the top ten take approximately 1%. This clone appeared once. As yet, its antigen is unknown. Sample: naive CD4+ T cells sorted from blood. Subset noted: CD45RA+ positively selected. V gene TRBV7-9 combines with J gene TRBJ2-2; D is perhaps TRBD2 (6 bases). This sequence originates from a man aged 25 to 40 in good health. This chain's CDR3 is CASTTFGGRTGELFF. The CDR3 DNA reads TGTGCCAGCACCACTTTCGGGGGACGGACCGGGGAGCTGTTTTTT.